These 9 T cell receptor beta chains were all obtained from the same sample, sequenced in a study of graft-versus-host responses after intestinal transplantation. Data came from immunoSEQ multiplex PCR; TCRdb stores just in-frame clones and leaves some out. The sample holds about 8,000 clones, roughly 30% seen once. Responders (approximately 200,000, CFSE-labeled) met approximately 200,000 stimulators that were irradiated and violet-dye-labeled. This sample comprised alloreactive CD8+ T cells from a mixed lymphocyte reaction culture, obtained before intestinal transplant. The subset here: CFSE-low proliferating T cells sorted from roughly 6-day pre-transplant mixed lymphocyte reaction (GvH or HvG direction). These TCRs come from a human patient who received an intestinal transplant.

J is TRBJ2-7 and V is TRBV11-3; 9 bases map to TRBD1. The CDR3 is 17 amino acids. CDR1 and CDR2 from the germline V gene are SGHNT and YENEEA. V shed 0 bases, J shed 6 bases, and the junction held 12 bases outside the gene matches. CDR3 residues: CASSLEYLPGQGSEQYF. For the CDR3, the DNA is TGTGCCAGCAGCTTAGAATATCTTCCGGGACAGGGATCCGAGCAGTACTTC.

The V call is TRBV30, the J call TRBJ2-7; possibly TRBD1 for D (5 bases). Trimming shortened V by 0 bases and J by 1 base, and 10 bases separated the two germline ends. The CDR3 has 14 amino acids. The V gene's germline CDR1 is GTSNPN and CDR2 SVGIG (reference sequence). The CDR3 DNA is TGTGCCTGGAGTGTACAAGCAGGGTCCTACGAGCAGTACTTC. Amino acids: CAWSVQAGSYEQYF.

By frequency in the sample, this clone is medium-sized. The chain combines TRBV5-5 with TRBJ1-1, with D possibly TRBD1 on 5 matching bases. Germline V CDR1 and CDR2: SGHKS, YYEKEE (reference sequence). Deletions cut 1 base from V and 4 bases from J, with 11 bases between. The CDR3 has 14 residues. CDR3 amino acids: CASSLTGGGTEAFF. The CDR3 DNA reads as TGTGCCAGCAGCTTGACGGGGGGGGGCACTGAAGCTTTCTTT.

In this sample, this clone turned up once. This chain links TRBV5-5 with TRBJ1-2; 8 nucleotides match TRBD1. The CDR3 runs 15 residues. Germline values: CDR1 SGHKS, CDR2 YYEKEE (reference sequence). J gave up 6 bases and V 3 bases, and 10 bases lay outside the gene matches. The CDR3 region has the DNA TGTGCCAGCAGCTCTTACCGGACAGGGCGCGATGGCTACACCTTC. This sequence encodes CASSSYRTGRDGYTF. Looking up the rest from reference TRBV5-5 and TRBJ1-2 gives the full variable domain: DAGVTQSPTHLIKTRGQQVTLRCSPISGHKSVSWYQQVLGQGPQFIFQYYEKEERGRGNFPDRFSARQFPNYSSELNVNALLLGDSALYLCASSSYRTGRDGYTFGSGTRLTVV.

The sample holds a few counts of this clone. The chain uses TRBV19 and TRBJ1-4; no firm D call. Germline CDR1 is LNHDA and CDR2 is SQIVND (reference sequence). Trimming left V 3 bases short and J 4 bases short, with 12 bases between. The CDR3 sequence is 15 residues long. This CDR3 reads CASSINQLHNEKLFF. The CDR3 bases are TGTGCCAGTAGTATCAACCAGTTGCATAATGAAAAACTGTTTTTT.

This sequence joins TRBV6-1 and TRBJ2-3, with D unresolved. The ends were cut back, 8 bases at V and 4 bases at J, with 19 bases in the middle. The CDR3 is made up of 15 amino acids. The germline V gene has CDR1 MNHNS and CDR2 SASEGT. Here the CDR3 DNA reads TGTGCCAGCTCTGGTCTAATTAGCTGGGCAGATACGCAGTATTTT. Amino acids: CASSGLISWADTQYF.

This clone is termed medium-sized. The chain employs TRBV19 and TRBJ2-7; D is undetermined. The CDR3 runs to 13 residues. V was shortened by 1 base and J by 1 base, with 5 bases between the two germline ends. Germline V gives CDR1 LNHDA, CDR2 SQIVND (reference sequence). The CDR3 sequence is CASSIGSSYEQYF. CDR3 nucleotide sequence: TGTGCCAGTAGTATAGGCAGTTCCTACGAGCAGTACTTC.

This chain connects TRBV4-3 to TRBJ2-7; a weak D match, TRBD2 (6 bases). The CDR3 has 18 amino acids. Germline V gene data show CDR1 as LGHNA and CDR2 as YSLEER. The V end lost 0 bases, the J end lost 7 bases, and 25 bases lay between the germline ends. In DNA, the CDR3 is TGCGCCAGCAGCCAAGAATTGAGCTCGGTGACGGGGAGGAGGGAGCAGTACTTC. This gives the protein CASSQELSSVTGRREQYF.

The chain recombines TRBV2 with TRBJ1-2; TRBD1 matches at 8 bases. Germline V lookup: CDR1 SNHLY, CDR2 FYNNEI. With V trimmed by 3 bases and J by 4 bases, 4 bases remained unmatched. The CDR3 sequence is 14 residues long. CDR3 bases: TGTGCCAGCAGTGACAGGGGGCTGGCCTATGGCTACACCTTC. It yields the protein CASSDRGLAYGYTF.